Here is one T cell receptor (beta chain) with its context. The authors' processing: It was from reference gene primer amplification that nucleated cell counts were estimated. TCRdb keeps only in-frame clones here, not all; method: immunoSEQ multiplex PCR. The V and J calls and clone size were taken over from that table, and D and trimming were inferred from the DNA. Among 200,000 to 250,000 clones listed, roughly 84% were seen once. After removal of 10 bases from V and 3 bases from J, the junction contained 10 bases not matched to a gene. The CDR3 is 14 residues long. The germline V gene has CDR1 ENHRY and CDR2 SYGVKD. The data were obtained in a study of blood T cell repertoires in COVID-19. In the study overall: Sites across the United States, Italy and Spain contributed samples from acute and convalescent COVID-19. PBMCs, B-cell-depleted T cells, or T cells provided the cDNA or gDNA that made up the material.

The chain employs TRBV10-3 and TRBJ1-1, with 8 bases lining up with TRBD1. The sequencing sample was made of peripheral blood. The sequence was obtained from an elderly woman with acute or convalescent COVID-19. The CDR3: CATTRDRRDTEAFF. The CDR3 nucleotides are TGTGCCACGACGAGGGACAGGCGGGACACTGAAGCTTTCTTT.